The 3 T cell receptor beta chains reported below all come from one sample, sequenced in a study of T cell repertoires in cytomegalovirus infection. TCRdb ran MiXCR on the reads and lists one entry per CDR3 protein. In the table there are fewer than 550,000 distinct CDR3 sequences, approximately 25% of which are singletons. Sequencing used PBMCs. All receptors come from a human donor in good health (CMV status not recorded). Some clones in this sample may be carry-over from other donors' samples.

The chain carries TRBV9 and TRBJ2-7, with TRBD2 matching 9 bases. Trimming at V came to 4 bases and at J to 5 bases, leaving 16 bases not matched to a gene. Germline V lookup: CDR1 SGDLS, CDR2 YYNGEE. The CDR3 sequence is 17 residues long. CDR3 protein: CASSREGGGRADHEQYF. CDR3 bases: TGTGCCAGCAGCCGAGAGGGGGGCGGGAGGGCCGATCACGAGCAGTACTTC.

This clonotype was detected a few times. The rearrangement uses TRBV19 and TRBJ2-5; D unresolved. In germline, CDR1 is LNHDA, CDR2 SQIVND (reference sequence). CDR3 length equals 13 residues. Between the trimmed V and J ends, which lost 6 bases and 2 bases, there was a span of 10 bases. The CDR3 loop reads CASRPTEQETQYF. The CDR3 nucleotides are TGTGCCAGTAGGCCAACAGAGCAAGAGACCCAGTACTTC. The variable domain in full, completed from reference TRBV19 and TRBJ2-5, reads DGGITQSPKYLFRKEGQNVTLSCEQNLNHDAMYWYRQDPGQGLRLIYYSQIVNDFQKGDIAEGYSVSREKKESFPLTVTSAQKNPTAFYLCASRPTEQETQYFGPGTRLLVL.

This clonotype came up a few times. Written as DNA, the CDR3 is TGTGCCAGCAGCTTTATTAGCGGGAGATTAGGTGAGCAGTTCTTC. This codes for CASSFISGRLGEQFF. The chain recombines TRBV7-9 with TRBJ2-1, with 9 bases identical to TRBD2. The CDR3 is 15 residues long. V lost 3 bases and J lost 9; bases outside the gene matches: 9. The germline V gene has CDR1 SEHNR and CDR2 FQNEAQ (reference sequence).